The 32 T cell receptor beta chains reported below all come from one sample, sequenced in a study of OX40 agonist ivuxolimab in advanced cancers. Clones were sequenced by immunoSEQ multiplex PCR, and TCRdb holds only the in-frame ones, with some missing. The table has about 46,000 clones, roughly nine tenths seen once. This material consisted of CD4+ or CD8+ T cells sorted from blood, taken in a trial of the OX40 agonist ivuxolimab. Receptor source: an adult with an advanced solid tumor such as melanoma, head and neck, liver or kidney cancer.

This clone was detected once. The V call is TRBV7-8, the J call TRBJ2-5; a weak D match, TRBD2 (6 bases). V was shortened by 5 bases and J by 3 bases, with 16 bases between the two germline ends. This CDR3 region has 15 residues. The germline V gene has CDR1 SGHVS and CDR2 FQNEAQ. The chain's CDR3 is CASSLDWRGEETQYF. The CDR3 coding sequence is TGTGCCAGCAGCCTTGACTGGCGGGGAGAAGAGACCCAGTACTTC.

V is TRBV4-3 and J is TRBJ2-7; 9 positions match TRBD1. V shed 1 base, J shed 4 bases, and the junction held 5 bases outside the gene matches. The germline gives CDR1 LGHNA, CDR2 YSLEER. This CDR3 region has 15 residues. The CDR3: CASSQVAGTGYEQYF. The CDR3 DNA is TGCGCCAGCAGCCAAGTCGCCGGGACAGGGTACGAGCAGTACTTC.

This chain's CDR3 is CASSFWQGGPQHF. The DNA for the CDR3 is TGTGCCAGCAGTTTTTGGCAGGGGGGACCCCAGCATTTT. The chain joins TRBV27 to TRBJ1-5; 7 nucleotides line up with TRBD1. V lost 3 bases to trimming and J lost 10 bases; unmatched junction nucleotides: 6. Germline V gene sequence: CDR1 MNHEY, CDR2 SMNVEV (reference sequence). The CDR3 sequence is 13 residues long.

The chain joins TRBV15 to TRBJ1-3; TRBD1 might be the D (6 bases). V lost 3 bases to trimming and J lost 0 bases, with 9 bases between them. Germline V gene sequence: CDR1 LNHNV, CDR2 YYDKDF (reference sequence). CDR3 size: 15 residues. This CDR3 is CATSRTGGSGNTIYF. In nucleotides, the CDR3 is TGTGCCACCAGCAGGACAGGAGGCTCTGGAAACACCATATATTTT.

V usage is TRBV29-1 and J usage is TRBJ2-1; D call uncertain. Germline CDR1 and CDR2: SQVTM and ANQGSEA. The CDR3 is 12 amino acids. Between the trimmed V and J ends, which lost 4 bases and 6 bases, there was a span of 10 bases. Here the CDR3 reads CSVGKATNEQFF. Here the CDR3 DNA reads TGCAGCGTTGGGAAGGCTACCAATGAGCAGTTCTTC.

The chain has TRBV7-9 and TRBJ1-1; 10 nucleotides line up with TRBD1. Germline V gene data show CDR1 as SEHNR and CDR2 as FQNEAQ (reference sequence). The CDR3 length is 15 residues. Trimming removed 6 bases from V and 3 bases from J; junction bases left unmatched: 7. The CDR3 here is CASRDRQGAYTEAFF. Here the CDR3 DNA reads TGTGCCAGCAGGGATAGACAGGGGGCCTACACTGAAGCTTTCTTT.

This clone was seen only once. The chain recombines TRBV13 with TRBJ2-5, with 7 positions matching TRBD2. From germline, CDR1 is PRHDT and CDR2 FYEKMQ (reference sequence). Trimming removed 2 bases from V and 5 bases from J; junction bases left unmatched: 8. The CDR3 is made up of 15 amino acids. The CDR3 loop is CASSLNGAGAETQYF. The CDR3 nucleotides are TGTGCCAGCAGCTTAAATGGGGCGGGAGCTGAGACCCAGTACTTC.

CDR3 bases: TGTGCCAGCAGCCTACAGGGGGCTACAGATACGCAGTATTTT. It yields the protein CASSLQGATDTQYF. The chain joins TRBV7-9 to TRBJ2-3; 9 nucleotides match TRBD1. There are 14 residues in the CDR3. V lost 5 bases, J lost 3 bases, and 3 bases stayed unmatched. CDR1 and CDR2 (germline): SEHNR, FQNEAQ (reference sequence). Looking up the rest from reference TRBV7-9 and TRBJ2-3 gives the full variable domain: DTGVSQNPRHKITKRGQNVTFRCDPISEHNRLYWYRQTLGQGPEFLTYFQNEAQLEKSRLLSDRFSAERPKGSFSTLEIQRTEQGDSAMYLCASSLQGATDTQYFGPGTRLTVL.

V usage is TRBV6-5 and J usage is TRBJ2-1; 9 bases are shared with TRBD1. CDR3 length: 15 residues. V lost 5 bases to trimming and J lost 5 bases; unmatched junction nucleotides: 7. Germline CDR1 is MNHEY and CDR2 is SVGAGI. CDR3 coding DNA: TGTGCCAGCAGTACCGGGACAGGGTTGCACAATGAGCAGTTCTTC. Its translation: CASSTGTGLHNEQFF.

DNA for the CDR3: TGTGCCAGCAGCGGCCCTTATGGCTACACCTTC. The encoded protein is CASSGPYGYTF. The chain combines TRBV9 with TRBJ1-2; D call uncertain. CDR3 length equals 11 residues. V was pared by 3 bases and J by 5 bases, with 5 bases between. CDR1 and CDR2 (germline): SGDLS, YYNGEE.

J is TRBJ2-2 and V is TRBV2; TRBD2 aligns across 11 bases. The CDR3 has 19 amino acids. The V gene end was trimmed by 7 bases and the J gene end by 4 bases; junction bases not matched to a gene: 17. Germline V CDR1 and CDR2: SNHLY, FYNNEI. CDR3 in amino acids: CASIQLAGDSWAGTGELFF. CDR3 nucleotide sequence: TGTGCCAGCATCCAACTAGCGGGGGACTCTTGGGCGGGCACCGGGGAGCTGTTTTTT.

V and J are TRBV27 and TRBJ2-3, with 10 positions matching TRBD2. J gave up 0 bases and V 4 bases, and 7 bases lay outside the gene matches. The CDR3 is made up of 17 amino acids. Germline V gene sequence: CDR1 MNHEY, CDR2 SMNVEV (reference sequence). The CDR3 DNA is TGTGCCAGCAGTTCTAGCGGGAGCATTACTAGCACAGATACGCAGTATTTT. The encoded protein is CASSSSGSITSTDTQYF.

The genes are TRBV27 and TRBJ1-2; the match to TRBD1 covers 7 bases. After removal of 5 bases from V and 4 bases from J, the junction contained 10 bases not matched to a gene. This CDR3 is 15 amino acids long. Germline V lookup: CDR1 MNHEY, CDR2 SMNVEV (reference sequence). The CDR3 DNA reads TGTGCCAGCAGTCCAATACCACAGGGGACCTATGGCTACACCTTC. It is translated as CASSPIPQGTYGYTF.

This clone was observed once. CDR3 residues: CASSSPQGISSHYEQYV. DNA for the CDR3: TGTGCCAGCAGCTCTCCACAGGGAATCAGCAGTCACTACGAGCAGTACGTC. The rearrangement links TRBV7-3 to TRBJ2-7, with D perhaps matching TRBD1 (6 bases). Germline V gene data show CDR1 as SGHTA and CDR2 as FQGTGA. V dropped 4 bases and J dropped 3 bases, with 22 bases sitting between them. This CDR3 spans 17 amino acids.

The chain carries TRBV6-4 and TRBJ2-7; D possibly uses TRBD1 or TRBD2 (5 bases each). The CDR3 is 12 amino acids. Trimming removed 6 bases from V and 7 bases from J, with 13 bases in between. The germline V gene encodes CDR1 MRHNA and CDR2 SNTAGT. The CDR3 nucleotides read TGTGCCAGCAGGTGGGGACCAGTGGAGCAGTACGTC. Translating it yields CASRWGPVEQYV.

The CDR3 region has the DNA TGTGCCAGCAGCTTGGGCCCAGGGGGTACCACTGAAGCTTTCTTT. This codes for CASSLGPGGTTEAFF. The chain combines TRBV5-4 with TRBJ1-1; 7 bases are shared with TRBD1. The CDR3 runs to 15 residues. Per germline, CDR1 SGHNT and CDR2 YYREEE (reference sequence). Germline trimming cut 0 bases from V and 4 bases from J; bases unmatched to any gene: 6.

This clone was observed once. The chain is built from TRBV7-6 and TRBJ2-5; D is unclear. Germline V lookup: CDR1 SGHVS, CDR2 FNYEAQ. The CDR3 contains 14 residues. The V end lost 2 bases, the J end lost 0 bases, and 7 bases lay between the germline ends. The CDR3 nucleotides are TGTGCCAGCAGCTTATTAGTGTACCAAGAGACCCAGTACTTC. Encoded protein: CASSLLVYQETQYF.

The J gene is TRBJ1-6, the V gene TRBV27; no clear D. The germline CDR1 and CDR2 sequences are MNHEY and SMNVEV (reference sequence). Trimming left V 3 bases short and J 0 bases short, with 12 bases between. The CDR3 totals 17 residues. The DNA of the CDR3 is TGTGCCAGCAGTTTGAAAGCAGATAGCTCCTATAATTCACCCCTCCACTTT. Its protein is CASSLKADSSYNSPLHF.

V and J are TRBV28 and TRBJ2-7, with TRBD1 matching 8 bases. Germline V gene sequence: CDR1 MDHEN, CDR2 SYDVKM. CDR3 length equals 15 residues. J lost 4 bases, V lost 6 bases, and 11 bases had no gene match. The CDR3 coding sequence is TGTGCCAGCAGATTCTCCGGACAGGGTCTGTACGAGCAGTACTTC. Amino acids: CASRFSGQGLYEQYF.

The chain recombines TRBV9 with TRBJ2-4; no reliable D call. The ends were cut back, 4 bases at V and 6 bases at J, with 8 bases in the middle. The length of the CDR3 is 12 residues. CDR1 and CDR2 from the germline V gene are SGDLS and YYNGEE. The CDR3 DNA reads TGTGCCAGCAGCCTACCGGGAAACATTCAGTACTTC. It translates to CASSLPGNIQYF.

This clone is classed as medium-sized. Here the CDR3 reads CASSKSGAACEQYF. CDR3 sequence (DNA): TGTGCCAGCAGCAAAAGCGGGGCCGCGTGCGAGCAGTACTTC. This chain links TRBV21-1 with TRBJ2-7; TRBD2, the table's D call, was not compared with the DNA. TRBV21-1 is a recognized pseudogene. The CDR3 contains 14 residues.

As concerns this clone: Sequence at one end of the junction differs from germline and may be a read error. The chain carries TRBV7-7 and TRBJ2-3; a possible D gene is TRBD2 (6 bases). The CDR3 is 15 amino acids. Germline V CDR1 and CDR2: SSHAT, FNYEAQ (reference sequence). Here the CDR3 DNA reads TGTGCTAGCAGCTTTGGGACTTTACCCACAGATACGCAGTATTTT. Its protein is CASSFGTLPTDTQYF.

The V and J genes are TRBV5-1 and TRBJ2-1; D possibly corresponds to TRBD2 (7 bases). In germline, CDR1 is SGHRS, CDR2 YFSETQ. V dropped 4 bases and J dropped 4 bases, with 15 bases sitting between them. The CDR3 is 15 residues long. In DNA form, the CDR3 reads TGCGCCAGCAGCGCCCGGGGGGCCCTATACAATGAGCAGTTCTTC. Translating gives CASSARGALYNEQFF.

The J gene is TRBJ2-6, the V gene TRBV9; weak D call: TRBD1 (6 bases). V was trimmed by 0 bases and J by 0 bases, leaving 7 bases between them. The germline CDR1 and CDR2 sequences are SGDLS and YYNGEE. This CDR3 contains 16 residues. The CDR3 bases are TGTGCCAGCAGCGTAGGGGGGCACTCTGGGGCCAACGTCCTGACTTTC. Its translation: CASSVGGHSGANVLTF.

In DNA form, the CDR3 reads TGTGCCAGCAGCTTGAGGACTAGCACGTACAATGAGCAGTTCTTC. Residues: CASSLRTSTYNEQFF. The chain couples TRBV13 to TRBJ2-1; 8 bases are shared with TRBD2. V was clipped by 3 bases and J by 4 bases; unmatched bases: 5. The CDR3 is 15 amino acids. Per the germline V gene, CDR1 is PRHDT and CDR2 is FYEKMQ (reference sequence).

The chain combines TRBV2 with TRBJ1-1; perhaps TRBD1 as D (5 bases). V lost 8 bases and J lost 0, with 13 bases in between. The CDR3 spans 14 residues. CDR1 SNHLY and CDR2 FYNNEI come from the germline V gene. CDR3 DNA: TGTGCCAGCTTGACTCCAGGGCTGAACACTGAAGCTTTCTTT. As protein: CASLTPGLNTEAFF.

The chain joins TRBV30 to TRBJ2-5; TRBD2 agrees at 14 bases. The CDR3 is 19 amino acids. Losses at the gene ends were 4 bases for V and 0 bases for J; bases not matched to a gene: 13. Germline CDR1 is GTSNPN and CDR2 is SVGIG (reference sequence). Here the CDR3 DNA reads TGTGCCTGGAACAATCCTGGACTAGCGGGGGGCCCGTACCAAGAGACCCAGTACTTC. Amino acids: CAWNNPGLAGGPYQETQYF.

This chain links TRBV5-1 with TRBJ1-1; no reliable D call. The CDR3 extends over 18 amino acids. Trimming took 4 bases from V and 0 from J, leaving 22 bases between them. The germline gives CDR1 SGHRS, CDR2 YFSETQ. CDR3 DNA: TGCGCCAGCAGCCCCTCCCACACTCTGGCGACACTGAACACTGAAGCTTTCTTT. Encoded protein: CASSPSHTLATLNTEAFF. Supplemented by reference TRBV5-1 and TRBJ1-1, the full variable domain reads KAGVTQTPRYLIKTRGQQVTLSCSPISGHRSVSWYQQTPGQGLQFLFEYFSETQRNKGNFPGRFSGRQFSNSRSEMNVSTLELGDSALYLCASSPSHTLATLNTEAFFGQGTRLTVV.

The chain carries TRBV6-5 and TRBJ2-3; 8 bases fit TRBD2. Germline CDR1 is MNHEY and CDR2 is SVGAGI. V dropped 3 bases and J dropped 4; count of bases not matched to a gene: 9. This CDR3 region has 16 residues. CDR3 in amino acids: CASSYGLARLADTQYF. The CDR3 DNA follows: TGTGCCAGCAGTTATGGACTAGCACGCTTAGCAGATACGCAGTATTTT.

This clone was observed a single time. The chain employs TRBV7-9 and TRBJ1-4, with a tentative D call TRBD1 (5 bases). This CDR3 has 14 amino acids. Germline V gene sequence: CDR1 SEHNR, CDR2 FQNEAQ (reference sequence). The V end lost 5 bases, the J end lost 6 bases, and 13 bases lay between the germline ends. The CDR3 DNA reads TGTGCCAGCAGCGTGTGGGGGGAGGATGAAAAACTGTTTTTT. Translation gives CASSVWGEDEKLFF.

This rearrangement joins TRBV27 to TRBJ2-4; D is possibly TRBD2 (5 bases). The germline gives CDR1 MNHEY, CDR2 SMNVEV (reference sequence). Trimming shortened V by 8 bases and J by 7 bases, and 12 bases separated the two germline ends. CDR3 length: 12 amino acids. The CDR3 sequence is CASSSGGNIQYF. In DNA form, the CDR3 reads TGTGCCAGCTCAAGCGGAGGCAACATTCAGTACTTC.

The chain employs TRBV29-1 and TRBJ2-7; D unclear. The CDR3 runs 12 residues. CDR1 is SQVTM, CDR2 ANQGSEA, per germline. V was trimmed by 6 bases and J by 2 bases, leaving 11 bases between them. The CDR3 here is CSVRFTAYEQYF. CDR3 nucleotides: TGCAGCGTCAGGTTCACAGCCTACGAGCAGTACTTC.